This TCR beta chain emerged from a study of OX40 agonist ivuxolimab in advanced cancers. The V gene's germline CDR1 is SGDLS and CDR2 YYNGEE. The length of the CDR3 is 15 residues. Trimming left V 0 bases short and J 2 bases short, with 9 bases between. Assay used: immunoSEQ multiplex PCR; TCRdb lists only in-frame clones, some missing. Counted here are about 35,000 clones, 90% to 95% occurring once; the ten biggest clones make up less than 25%. Sequences were derived from CD4+ or CD8+ T cells sorted from blood, sampled in a trial of the OX40 agonist ivuxolimab. The chain couples TRBV9 to TRBJ2-1, with D maybe TRBD2 (6 bases). This sequence was found in an adult with an advanced solid tumor such as melanoma, head and neck, liver or kidney cancer. The CDR3 bases are TGTGCCAGCAGCGTAGCGGGAGTCGCCTACAATGAGCAGTTCTTC. Translated: CASSVAGVAYNEQFF.